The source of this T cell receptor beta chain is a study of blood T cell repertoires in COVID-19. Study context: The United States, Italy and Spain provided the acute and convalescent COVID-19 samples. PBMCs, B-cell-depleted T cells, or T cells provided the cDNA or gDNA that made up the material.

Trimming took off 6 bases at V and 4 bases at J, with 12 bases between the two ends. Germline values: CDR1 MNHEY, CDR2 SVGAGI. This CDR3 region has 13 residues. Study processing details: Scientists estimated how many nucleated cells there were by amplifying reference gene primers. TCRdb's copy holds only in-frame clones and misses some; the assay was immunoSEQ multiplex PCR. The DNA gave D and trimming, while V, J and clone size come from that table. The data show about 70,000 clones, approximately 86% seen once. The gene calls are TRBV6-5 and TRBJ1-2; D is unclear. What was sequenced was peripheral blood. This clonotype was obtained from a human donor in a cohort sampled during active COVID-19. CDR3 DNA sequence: TGTGCCAGCAGGAGCAGGTTTACCTATGGCTACACCTTC. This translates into CASRSRFTYGYTF.